The entry below describes one T cell receptor beta chain. The length of the CDR3 is 17 residues. J gave up 0 bases and V 1 base, and 7 bases lay outside the gene matches. Germline assignment: CDR1 SNHLY and CDR2 FYNNEI. The data originate from a study of tumor T cells in aggressive B-cell lymphoma. TCRdb's table, derived via immunoSEQ multiplex PCR, lists solely in-frame clones and lacks some. The sample yields 2,000 to 3,000 clones, over 70% seen once. The receptor was isolated from an adult with diffuse large B cell lymphoma. The sample taken for sequencing was tumor tissue. The genes are TRBV2 and TRBJ1-1; 8 nucleotides line up with TRBD1. In nucleotides, the CDR3 is TGTGCCAGCAGTGAAGGACAGGGGACTCTAGTGAACACTGAAGCTTTCTTT. Translation gives CASSEGQGTLVNTEAFF. The entire variable domain, with the rest obtained from reference TRBV2 and TRBJ1-1, is as follows: EPEVTQTPSHQVTQMGQEVILRCVPISNHLYFYWYRQILGQKVEFLVSFYNNEISEKSEIFDDQFSVERPDGSNFTLKIRSTKLEDSAMYFCASSEGQGTLVNTEAFFGQGTRLTVV.